These T cell receptor beta chains were read from a single sample in a study of CD8+CD57+ T cells in acquired aplastic anemia. TCRdb reprocessed the reads with MiXCR, giving one entry per CDR3 protein. The table shows about 180,000 distinct CDR3 sequences, with roughly 48% occurring only once. The sample consisted of sorted CD4+, CD8+, or CD8+CD57+ T cells (not recorded which) from PBMCs. Source of these receptors: a human donor with aplastic anemia. CDR3s include the opening cysteine and the closing phenylalanine or tryptophan. A D gene is named only where the DNA matches it firmly. Only some rows state a clone size, as once, few, many or a class for expanded clones.

TGTGCCACCAGTGATTTTTGGGAGACAGGGAGCACAGATACGCAGTATTTT	CATSDFWETGSTDTQYF	TRBV24-1	many	TRBD1	TRBJ2-3
TGCGCCAGCAGCCGGGGACTAGCGGGGGGGCAGGCCGACAATCAGCCCCAGCATTTT	CASSRGLAGGQADNQPQHF	TRBV5-1	few	NA	TRBJ1-5
TGTGCCATCAGCTTATTAGGCAGTGATGAAGATACGCAGTATTTT	CAISLLGSDEDTQYF	TRBV10-3	NA	NA	TRBJ2-3
TGTGCTAGCAGCTTAGGGGCCGGGGAGACCCAGTACTTC	CASSLGAGETQYF	TRBV7-7	many	NA	TRBJ2-5
TGCAGCGTGTGGCACACTGAAGCTTTCTTT	CSVWHTEAFF	TRBV29-1	many	NA	TRBJ1-1
TGTGCCAGTAGTATAGCAGGGGGCGCCTACAATGAGCAGTTCTTC	CASSIAGGAYNEQFF	TRBV19	few	TRBD1	TRBJ2-1
TGTGCCACCAGTGAAACCCTCGGCGGTGCCATGAGGAGCGATGAGCAGTTCTTC	CATSETLGGAMRSDEQFF	TRBV24-1	NA	NA	TRBJ2-1
TGTGCCAGCAGCCGGACGGACCCCACAGATACGCAGTATTTT	CASSRTDPTDTQYF	TRBV5-8	many	NA	TRBJ2-3
TGTGCCAGCATGCGGCAGGGGAAGTCACCCCTCCACTTT	CASMRQGKSPLHF	TRBV6-1	NA	NA	TRBJ1-6
TGTGCCATCAGTGACAGCACGGGACTAGCGGGAGGGCCAGATACGCAGTATTTT	CAISDSTGLAGGPDTQYF	TRBV10-3	few	TRBD2	TRBJ2-3
TGTGCCAGCAGCCGTCGACAGAAGTACGAGCAGTACTTC	CASSRRQKYEQYF	TRBV7-2	NA	NA	TRBJ2-7
TGTGCCAGCAGCGTAGCCCTCAGTTTCAATCAGCCCCAGCATTTT	CASSVALSFNQPQHF	TRBV9	many	NA	TRBJ1-5
TGCAGCGATAGGACAGGGGAGGCCGAGCAGTACTTC	CSDRTGEAEQYF	TRBV29-1	NA	TRBD1	TRBJ2-7
TGTGCCAGCTCACCCTACAGGGGGCCCCAAGAGACCCAGTACTTC	CASSPYRGPQETQYF	TRBV18	NA	TRBD1	TRBJ2-5
TGTGCCAGCAGCCCAGCAGGGGCGAATTCACCCCTCCACTTT	CASSPAGANSPLHF	TRBV3-1	many	NA	TRBJ1-6
TGCGCCAGCAGCCCGGGGACCGGTCTCGCAGGATACGAGCAGTACTTC	CASSPGTGLAGYEQYF	TRBV5-1	NA	NA	TRBJ2-7
TGCAGCGTGAACGCCGGGACAGGGAAGATCACTGAAGCTTTCTTT	CSVNAGTGKITEAFF	TRBV29-1	NA	TRBD1	TRBJ1-1
TGCAGCGTTGATCCCGCTAACTATGGCTACACCTTC	CSVDPANYGYTF	TRBV29-1	few	NA	TRBJ1-2
TGTGCCAGCAGTTTATGGGGGACGTCTGGAAACACCATATATTTT	CASSLWGTSGNTIYF	TRBV12-3/TRBV12-4	few	NA	TRBJ1-3
TGTGCTAGTGGTGGAAGAACTAGAGCAGATACGCAGTATTTT	CASGGRTRADTQYF	TRBV12-5	NA	NA	TRBJ2-3
TGTGCCAGCAGTTACTCGGTTGGACAGGGGAACACTGAAGCTTTCTTT	CASSYSVGQGNTEAFF	TRBV6-6	many	TRBD1	TRBJ1-1
TGTGCCAGTAGTATAGCCGGGACGGTGAACGAGCAGTACTTC	CASSIAGTVNEQYF	TRBV19	once	NA	TRBJ2-7
TGTGCCAGCAGCCAGGACAGGGGTGTTTATGGCTACACCTTC	CASSQDRGVYGYTF	TRBV4-2	many	TRBD1	TRBJ1-2
TGTGCCAGCAGCTTCATCGGCGGCGAGGAGACCCAGTACTTC	CASSFIGGEETQYF	TRBV5-4	many	NA	TRBJ2-5
TGTGCCACCAGCCTGGGGGTGAACACTGAAGCTTTCTTT	CATSLGVNTEAFF	TRBV15	many	NA	TRBJ1-1
TGTGCCAGCAGTTTAGAGGACAGGGCGGGGGAGCAGTACTTC	CASSLEDRAGEQYF	TRBV28	many	TRBD1	TRBJ2-7
TGTGCCAGCAGTCAACGGGGCGGGGATGAGCAGTTCTTC	CASSQRGGDEQFF	TRBV7-2	many	NA	TRBJ2-1
TGCAGTGCTGCGCCCATCGATGGAGCCAAAAACATTCAGTACTTC	CSAAPIDGAKNIQYF	TRBV20-1	many	NA	TRBJ2-4
TGTGCCAGCAGCCCTAGGACAGGCTATGGCTACACCTTC	CASSPRTGYGYTF	TRBV7-8	many	TRBD1	TRBJ1-2
TGTGCCAGTAGTCTATTAGGACAGGCCTATGGCTACACCTTC	CASSLLGQAYGYTF	TRBV19	NA	TRBD1	TRBJ1-2
TGTGCCATCAGTGAGTCGCCGGGGAAAAGGAATTCACCCCTCCACTTT	CAISESPGKRNSPLHF	TRBV10-3	few	NA	TRBJ1-6
TGTGCCACCAGTGATTTGGGTCTAGCGGGGGGGAGCTCCTACAATGAGCAGTTCTTC	CATSDLGLAGGSSYNEQFF	TRBV24-1	once	TRBD2	TRBJ2-1
TGTGCCAGCAGTTACGTCCCGGGACGGGCTCGGAATGAAAAACTGTTTTTT	CASSYVPGRARNEKLFF	TRBV6-7	NA	NA	TRBJ1-4
TGTGCCAGCAGTTACTCGTCCCGGGGGGGCTCCTACAATGAGCAGTTCTTC	CASSYSSRGGSYNEQFF	TRBV6-2/TRBV6-3	NA	TRBD2	TRBJ2-1
TGTGCCAGCAGCGTCCCCGGAACCTTACTTTATTACGAGCAGTACTTC	CASSVPGTLLYYEQYF	TRBV26	once	NA	TRBJ2-7
TGTGCCAGCAGTCGTCCGGGACGGAGAACCGGGGAGCTGTTTTTT	CASSRPGRRTGELFF	TRBV6-1	many	NA	TRBJ2-2
TGTGCCAGTACGACAGGGTCCCTTCATTTTACGCAGTATTTT	CASTTGSLHFTQYF	TRBV6-4	NA	TRBD1	TRBJ2-3